This T cell receptor (beta chain) was found in a study of cytotoxic CD8 clonotypes in ibrutinib-treated CLL. The data were produced by immunoSEQ multiplex PCR, yet TCRdb's version contains in-frame clones alone and is incomplete. The sample has some 98,000 clones, approximately 80% seen once. The CDR3 runs 12 residues. Germline V lookup: CDR1 MGHDK, CDR2 SYGVNS. Trimming pared 3 bases from V and 7 bases from J, leaving 9 bases between. The material was PBMCs, obtained after 12 months of ibrutinib treatment. The TCR originated in a human donor with chronic lymphocytic leukemia. The genes are TRBV25-1 and TRBJ1-1, with a possible D match to TRBD1 (5 bases). CDR3 sequence reads: CASSDRQGEAFF. CDR3 DNA sequence: TGTGCCAGCAGTGATCGTCAGGGTGAAGCTTTCTTT.